These T cell receptor beta chains were read from a single sample in a study of cytomegalovirus exposure and HLA in healthy donors. Sequenced by immunoSEQ multiplex PCR; TCRdb stores in-frame clones only, minus some. Here the sample spans more than 85,000 clones, 83% being singletons. Sequencing used PBMCs. The origin of the receptors is a man between 40 and 49 years old in good health and CMV-seronegative. CDR3s include the opening cysteine and the closing phenylalanine or tryptophan. The D gene is left open where the match is weak. Only some rows state a clone size, as once, few, many or a class for expanded clones.

.,.,TRBJ2-3,TRBV6-5,TGTGCCAGCAGTCCATATGGACAGCTCACAGATACGCAGTATTTT,CASSPYGQLTDTQYF
.,.,TRBJ2-1,TRBV2,TGTGCCAGCAGTGAGATACAAGCGGAGCGGTTCTTC,CASSEIQAERFF
TRBD2,.,TRBJ2-1,TRBV9,TGTGCCAGCAGCGTATCTACTAGCGGGGGGGCCAACAATGAGCAGTTCTTC,CASSVSTSGGANNEQFF
.,.,TRBJ1-1,TRBV29-1,TGCAGCGTTGAGGCGGTTTCTCGGAGTGCTTTCTTT,CSVEAVSRSAFF
.,few,TRBJ1-3,TRBV5-4,TGTGCCAGCAGCCAGGGTTCCCCTGGAAACACCATATATTTT,CASSQGSPGNTIYF
.,once,TRBJ1-1,TRBV6-5,TGTGCCAGCAGTTACAGGGGCTACACTGAAGCTTTCTTT,CASSYRGYTEAFF
TRBD1,.,TRBJ1-2,TRBV5-1,TGCGCCAGCACTCCCATGGGACAGGGCCGGGGTGGCTACACCTTC,CASTPMGQGRGGYTF
.,.,TRBJ2-3,TRBV7-9,TGTGCCAGCAGCTCCAACAACATGGATACGCAGTATTTT,CASSSNNMDTQYF
.,.,TRBJ1-5,TRBV6-1,TGTGCCAGCAGTGATGGGGGGGGGAATCAGCCCCAGCATTTT,CASSDGGGNQPQHF
.,.,TRBJ2-1,TRBV19,TGTGCCAGTAGTCCCCCCCGAGGGGGACGGCTAGTCTCCTACAATGAGCAGTTCTTC,CASSPPRGGRLVSYNEQFF
.,.,TRBJ1-4,TRBV6-5,TGTGCCAGCACCGGTGGGACGGGAGTGGAAAAACTGTTTTTT,CASTGGTGVEKLFF
.,.,TRBJ2-1,TRBV6-6,TGTGCCAGCAGGGTCCGGGGGGCTCCCTACAATGAGCAGTTCTTC,CASRVRGAPYNEQFF
TRBD1,.,TRBJ1-2,TRBV30,TGTGCCTGGAGTGTACGCGGGACAGGGAATGGCTACACCTTC,CAWSVRGTGNGYTF
.,.,TRBJ2-6,TRBV10-3,TGTGCCATCAGTGAGTCAAGGGGGAGTGGGGCCAACGTCCTGACTTTC,CAISESRGSGANVLTF
.,.,TRBJ2-3,TRBV7-2,TGTGCCAGCTTACAGCCGGGAGCAGATACGCAGTATTTT,CASLQPGADTQYF
TRBD2,once,TRBJ2-1,TRBV9,TGTGCCAGCTCCGTAGATAGCGGGGCAAATGACAATGAGCAGTTCTTC,CASSVDSGANDNEQFF
TRBD2,few,TRBJ2-7,TRBV7-9,TGTGCCACTCTAGGCGGGGGGCCCCACGAGCAGTACTTC,CATLGGGPHEQYF
TRBD1,.,TRBJ2-7,TRBV7-9,TGTGCCAGCAGCTGGGGGACAGGTGACTACGAGCAGTACTTC,CASSWGTGDYEQYF
TRBD2,.,TRBJ2-5,TRBV12-5,TGTGCTAGTGGTCCCGGGGCCAGCGGGGAGGAGACCCAGTACTTC,CASGPGASGEETQYF
.,.,TRBJ2-7,TRBV6-6,TGTGCCAGCATGGCAGGGAGGTCCCTCGAGCAGTACTTC,CASMAGRSLEQYF
TRBD1,once,TRBJ2-7,TRBV15,TGTGCCACCAGCAGAGATCTTCAGGGGGCCTACGAGCAGTACTTC,CATSRDLQGAYEQYF
TRBD1,once,TRBJ2-7,TRBV5-4,TGTGCCAGCAGCCTAGGACAGGACTACGAGCAGTACTTC,CASSLGQDYEQYF
.,.,TRBJ1-2,TRBV7-3,TGTGCCAGCAGCTTTTTCGGGGACTATGGCTACACCTTC,CASSFFGDYGYTF
TRBD1,.,TRBJ1-5,TRBV19,TGTGCCAGTAGTGGAGGGGGGCCAGGGGGCTTGAATCAGCCCCAGCATTTT,CASSGGGPGGLNQPQHF
.,.,TRBJ2-1,TRBV6-5,TGTGCCAGCAGTTACTCGTCGGGGTTCTCCTACAATGAGCAGTTCTTC,CASSYSSGFSYNEQFF
.,.,TRBJ1-1,TRBV7-8,TGTGCCAGCAGCAGTCCGTCAGGGCAAATGAACACTGAAGCTTTCTTT,CASSSPSGQMNTEAFF
TRBD1,.,TRBJ1-6,TRBV19,TGTGCCAGTAGTCGGACAGGGGGCTATAATTCACCCCTCCACTTT,CASSRTGGYNSPLHF
TRBD1,few,TRBJ1-2,TRBV4-3,TGCGCCAGCAGCCTAACAGGGGACAACTATGGCTACACCTTC,CASSLTGDNYGYTF
TRBD1,.,TRBJ2-7,TRBV7-9,TGTGCCAGCACCTACAGGGACAGCTCCTACGAGCAGTACTTC,CASTYRDSSYEQYF
.,.,TRBJ2-5,TRBV6-5,TGTGCCAGCAGTTATCCCGGCACTATGTCCCAGTACTTC,CASSYPGTMSQYF
.,once,TRBJ1-1,TRBV5-6,TGTGCCAGCAGCGGCGGCAGGGTCTCAAATGCTTTCTTT,CASSGGRVSNAFF
.,.,TRBJ2-5,TRBV5-1,TGCGCCAGCGGCCGGGACACACAAGAGACCCAGTACTTC,CASGRDTQETQYF
TRBD1,.,TRBJ2-2,TRBV5-8,TGTGCCAGCAGCTTGCTAGGGGGCGCGAACACCGGGGAGCTGTTTTTT,CASSLLGGANTGELFF
.,.,TRBJ1-2,TRBV19,TGTGCCAGCCTAGGAGACTTTGACGGATACTATGGCTACACCTTC,CASLGDFDGYYGYTF
TRBD2,.,TRBJ2-5,TRBV30,TGTGCCTGGAGTCCGGGACTAGCGCTGGAGACCCAGTACTTC,CAWSPGLALETQYF
.,.,TRBJ1-3,TRBV7-9,TGTGCCAGCAGCTCCCTAATTACAGGGTCCCGGAACACCATATATTTT,CASSSLITGSRNTIYF
TRBD1,.,TRBJ1-2,TRBV7-9,TGTGCCAGCAGCTTAGGATTCCAGGGGGCCAACTATGGCTACACCTTC,CASSLGFQGANYGYTF
.,.,TRBJ2-3,TRBV10-2,TGCGCCAGCAGGCAGGGCACAGATACGCAGTATTTT,CASRQGTDTQYF
TRBD1,few,TRBJ1-2,TRBV7-2,TGTGCCAGCAGCTTTCAGACAGGGGGCGGCTATGGCTACACCTTC,CASSFQTGGGYGYTF
TRBD2,medium-sized,TRBJ2-1,TRBV5-6,TGTGCCAGCAGCGACGGGGCGGGGGCCTACAATGAGCAGTTCTTC,CASSDGAGAYNEQFF
TRBD1,.,TRBJ2-2,TRBV13,TGTGCCAGCAGCTCGGGACAGGGTATAGCCGGGGAGCTGTTTTTT,CASSSGQGIAGELFF
TRBD1,.,TRBJ1-1,TRBV6-5,TGTGCCAGCAGTTACTCGCAGGGGGGCACTGAAGCTTTCTTT,CASSYSQGGTEAFF
TRBD2,.,TRBJ2-3,TRBV7-9,TGTGCCAGCAGCTTAGCAGCGGGGGGTCGCACAGATACGCAGTATTTT,CASSLAAGGRTDTQYF
TRBD1,.,TRBJ1-1,TRBV4-1,TGCGCCAGCAGCCAAGAAAGGACAGGGAGGGCTGAAGCTTTCTTT,CASSQERTGRAEAFF
TRBD1,.,TRBJ1-6,TRBV5-5,TGTGCCAGCAGCTCAGGGACAGGGGGTTCACCCCTCCACTTT,CASSSGTGGSPLHF
TRBD1,.,TRBJ2-7,TRBV5-1,TGCGCCAGCAGCTTGGACTTTCCGGGACAGGGGTCGGGCGGCGAGCAGTACTTC,CASSLDFPGQGSGGEQYF
TRBD2,.,TRBJ2-3,TRBV7-3,TGTGCCAGCAGCTTATTTCCTAGCGGGGGAAACACAGATACGCAGTATTTT,CASSLFPSGGNTDTQYF
TRBD2,.,TRBJ2-3,TRBV5-1,TGCGCCAGCAGCTTGGATCCTAGCGGGGGATACACAGATACGCAGTATTTT,CASSLDPSGGYTDTQYF
.,.,TRBJ2-1,TRBV19,TGTGCCAGTAGTGGGGGGGGCGATGAGCAGTTCTTC,CASSGGGDEQFF
.,.,TRBJ2-3,TRBV13,TGTGCCAGCACCTTAGGGGGGCTGAATACGCAGTATTTT,CASTLGGLNTQYF
.,.,TRBJ1-5,TRBV7-9,TGTGCCAGCAGCTCCGGGACTGTCAGCAATCAGCCCCAGCATTTT,CASSSGTVSNQPQHF
TRBD2,.,TRBJ2-3,TRBV4-2,TGTGCCAGCAGCCAAGACAGGACTAGCGGGGGGGTGGGAACAGATACGCAGTATTTT,CASSQDRTSGGVGTDTQYF